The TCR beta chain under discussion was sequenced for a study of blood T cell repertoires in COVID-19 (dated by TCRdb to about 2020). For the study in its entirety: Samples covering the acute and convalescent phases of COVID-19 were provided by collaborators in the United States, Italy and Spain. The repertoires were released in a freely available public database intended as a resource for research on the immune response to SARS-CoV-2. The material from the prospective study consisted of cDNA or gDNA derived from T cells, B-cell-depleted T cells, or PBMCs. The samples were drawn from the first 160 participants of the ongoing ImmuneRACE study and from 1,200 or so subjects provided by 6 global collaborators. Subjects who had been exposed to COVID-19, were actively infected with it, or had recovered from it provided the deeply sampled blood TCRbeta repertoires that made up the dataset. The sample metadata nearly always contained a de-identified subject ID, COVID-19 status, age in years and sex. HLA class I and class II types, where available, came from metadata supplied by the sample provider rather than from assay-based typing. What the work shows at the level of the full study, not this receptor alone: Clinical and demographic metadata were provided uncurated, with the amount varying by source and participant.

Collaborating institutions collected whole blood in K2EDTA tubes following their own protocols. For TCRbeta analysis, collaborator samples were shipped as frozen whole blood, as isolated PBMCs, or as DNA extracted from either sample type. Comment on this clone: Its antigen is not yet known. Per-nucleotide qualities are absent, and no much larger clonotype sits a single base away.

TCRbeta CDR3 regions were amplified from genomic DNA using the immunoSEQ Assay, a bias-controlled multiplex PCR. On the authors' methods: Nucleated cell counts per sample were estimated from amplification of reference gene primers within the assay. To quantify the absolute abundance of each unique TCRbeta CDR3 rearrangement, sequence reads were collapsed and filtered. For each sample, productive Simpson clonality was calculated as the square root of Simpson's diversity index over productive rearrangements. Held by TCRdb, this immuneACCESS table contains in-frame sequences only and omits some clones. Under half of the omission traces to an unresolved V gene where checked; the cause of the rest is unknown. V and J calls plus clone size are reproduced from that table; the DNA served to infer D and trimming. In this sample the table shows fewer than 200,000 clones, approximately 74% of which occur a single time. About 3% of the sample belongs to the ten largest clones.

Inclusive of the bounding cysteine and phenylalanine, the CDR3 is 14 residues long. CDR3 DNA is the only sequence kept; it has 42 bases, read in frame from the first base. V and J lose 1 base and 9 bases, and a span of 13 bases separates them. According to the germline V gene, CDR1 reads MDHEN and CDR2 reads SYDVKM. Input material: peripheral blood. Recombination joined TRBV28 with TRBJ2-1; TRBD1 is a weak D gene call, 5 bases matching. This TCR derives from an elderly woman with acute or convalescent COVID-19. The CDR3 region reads CASSLSIGVGEQFF. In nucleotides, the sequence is TGTGCCAGCAGTTTATCAATAGGGGTGGGTGAGCAGTTCTTC.